This T cell receptor beta chain was retrieved from a study of blood T cell repertoires in COVID-19. The V end lost 8 bases, the J end lost 6 bases, and 6 bases lay between the germline ends. The CDR3 extends over 10 amino acids. Germline-derived CDR1 and CDR2 are SNHLY and FYNNEI. Some clones are missing from TCRdb's copy, which holds only in-frame ones; the method was immunoSEQ multiplex PCR. The sample has about 460,000 clones, less than 90% seen once; the top ten hold around 7.9%. The chain employs TRBV2 and TRBJ2-3; D perhaps matches TRBD1 (5 bases). The sequencing input was PBMCs or T cells enriched from blood (not recorded which). The TCR originated in a woman aged 60 to 75 who had recovered from COVID-19. In DNA form, the CDR3 reads TGTGCCAGCGGGGCGGATACGCAGTATTTT. Translating it yields CASGADTQYF.